Reported below is one TCR beta chain. Its antigen is unknown. This sample is drawn from a study of cytomegalovirus exposure and HLA in healthy donors. Whole-study findings and limits: Later analysis suggested most CMV-associated TCR beta chains were HLA-restricted.

In the PCR, 60 Vbeta and 13 Jbeta primers were used. The table came from immunoSEQ multiplex PCR; TCRdb's copy has only in-frame clones and leaves some out. The sample lists about 150,000 clones, approximately 80% seen once, with around 5.4% in the top ten. This CDR3 spans 14 amino acids. The ends were cut back, 6 bases at V and 3 bases at J, with 11 bases in the middle. Germline V gene lookup returns CDR1 SNHLY and CDR2 FYNNEI. Sequenced input: PBMCs. The V call is TRBV2, the J call TRBJ2-2, with D tentatively TRBD2 (6 bases). The receptor's source is a man aged 30 to 39 in good health and CMV-seropositive. CDR3 loop: CASRRGRDTGELFF. The CDR3 DNA sequence: TGTGCCAGCAGGCGGGGACGGGACACCGGGGAGCTGTTTTTT.